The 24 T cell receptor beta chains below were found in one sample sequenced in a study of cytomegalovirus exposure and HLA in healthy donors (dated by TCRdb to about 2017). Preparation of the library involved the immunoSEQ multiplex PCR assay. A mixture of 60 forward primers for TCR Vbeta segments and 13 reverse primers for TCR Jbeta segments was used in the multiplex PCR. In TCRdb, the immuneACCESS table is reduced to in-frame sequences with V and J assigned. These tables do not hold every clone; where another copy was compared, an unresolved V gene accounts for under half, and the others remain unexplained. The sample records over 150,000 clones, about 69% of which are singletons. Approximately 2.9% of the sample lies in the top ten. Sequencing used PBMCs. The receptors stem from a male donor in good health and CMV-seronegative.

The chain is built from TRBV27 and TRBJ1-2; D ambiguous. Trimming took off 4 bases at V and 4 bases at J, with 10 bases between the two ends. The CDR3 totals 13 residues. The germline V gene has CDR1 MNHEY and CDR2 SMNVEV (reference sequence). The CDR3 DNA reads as TGTGCCAGCAGTTCCGAAGCGTTCTATGGCTACACCTTC. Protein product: CASSSEAFYGYTF.

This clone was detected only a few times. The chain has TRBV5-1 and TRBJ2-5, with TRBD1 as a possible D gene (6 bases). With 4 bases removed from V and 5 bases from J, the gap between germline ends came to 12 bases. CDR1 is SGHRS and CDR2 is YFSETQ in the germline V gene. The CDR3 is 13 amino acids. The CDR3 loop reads CASSITGLETQYF. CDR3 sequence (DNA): TGCGCCAGCAGCATTACAGGGTTGGAGACCCAGTACTTC.

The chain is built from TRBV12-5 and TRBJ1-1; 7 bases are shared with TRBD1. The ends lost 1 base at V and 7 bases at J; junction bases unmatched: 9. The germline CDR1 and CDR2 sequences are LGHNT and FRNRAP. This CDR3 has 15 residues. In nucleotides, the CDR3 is TGTGCTAGTGGTTTGGGAACCGGGACAGCCTTTGAAGCTTTCTTT. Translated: CASGLGTGTAFEAFF.

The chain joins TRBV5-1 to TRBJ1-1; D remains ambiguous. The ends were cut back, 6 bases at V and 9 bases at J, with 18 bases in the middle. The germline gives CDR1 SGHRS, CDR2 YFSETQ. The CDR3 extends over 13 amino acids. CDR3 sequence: CASIPDGRDKAFF. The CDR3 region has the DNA TGCGCCAGCATTCCCGACGGGCGGGATAAAGCTTTCTTT.

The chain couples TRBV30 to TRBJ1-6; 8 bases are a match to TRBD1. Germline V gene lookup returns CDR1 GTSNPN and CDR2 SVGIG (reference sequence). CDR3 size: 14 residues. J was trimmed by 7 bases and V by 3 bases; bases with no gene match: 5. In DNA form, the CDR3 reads TGTGCCTGGAGCCGACAGGGGCAGAATTCACCCCTCCACTTT. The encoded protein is CAWSRQGQNSPLHF.

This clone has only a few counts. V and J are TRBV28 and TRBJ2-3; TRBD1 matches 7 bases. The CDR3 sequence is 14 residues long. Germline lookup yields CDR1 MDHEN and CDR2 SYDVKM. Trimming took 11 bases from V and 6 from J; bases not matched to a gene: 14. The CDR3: CAGQRGGGVDTQYF. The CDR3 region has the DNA TGTGCCGGCCAGAGAGGGGGCGGAGTGGATACGCAGTATTTT.

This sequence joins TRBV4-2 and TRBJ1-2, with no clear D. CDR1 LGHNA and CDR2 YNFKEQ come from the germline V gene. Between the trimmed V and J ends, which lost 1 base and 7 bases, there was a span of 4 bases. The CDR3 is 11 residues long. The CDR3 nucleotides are TGTGCCAGCAGCCAAGGTAGTGGCTACACCTTC. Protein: CASSQGSGYTF.

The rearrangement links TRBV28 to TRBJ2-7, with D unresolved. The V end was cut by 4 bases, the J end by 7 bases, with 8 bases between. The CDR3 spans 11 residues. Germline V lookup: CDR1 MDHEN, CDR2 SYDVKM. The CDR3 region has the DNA TGTGCCAGCAGTTATACCGAGGAGCAGTACTTC. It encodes CASSYTEEQYF.

The CDR3 here is CASSRDRYQETQYF. CDR3 DNA: TGCGCCAGCAGCCGAGACAGGTACCAAGAGACCCAGTACTTC. The J gene is TRBJ2-5, the V gene TRBV4-3; tentative D call: TRBD1 (6 bases). The CDR3 spans 14 residues. Germline V gene data show CDR1 as LGHNA and CDR2 as YSLEER. Trimming cost V 4 bases and J 0 bases, with 9 bases left between them.

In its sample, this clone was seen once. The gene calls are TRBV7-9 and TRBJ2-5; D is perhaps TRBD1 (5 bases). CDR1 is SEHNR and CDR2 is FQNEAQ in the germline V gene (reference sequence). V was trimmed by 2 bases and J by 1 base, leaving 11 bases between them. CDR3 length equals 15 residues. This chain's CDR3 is CASSLNRQIQETQYF. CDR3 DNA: TGTGCCAGCAGCTTAAATAGACAGATCCAAGAGACCCAGTACTTC.

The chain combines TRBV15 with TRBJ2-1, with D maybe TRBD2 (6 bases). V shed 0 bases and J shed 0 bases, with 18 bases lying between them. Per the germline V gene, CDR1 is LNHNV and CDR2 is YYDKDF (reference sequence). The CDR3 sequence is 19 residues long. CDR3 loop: CATSRDFGGGLNSYNEQFF. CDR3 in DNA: TGTGCCACCAGCAGAGATTTTGGGGGAGGACTGAACTCCTACAATGAGCAGTTCTTC.

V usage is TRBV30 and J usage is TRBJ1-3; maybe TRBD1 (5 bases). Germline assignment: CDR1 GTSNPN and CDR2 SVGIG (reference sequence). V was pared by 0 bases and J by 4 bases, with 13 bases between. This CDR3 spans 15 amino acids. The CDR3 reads CAWSVVGQAGNTIYF. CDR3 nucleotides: TGTGCCTGGAGTGTCGTGGGGCAGGCCGGAAACACCATATATTTT.

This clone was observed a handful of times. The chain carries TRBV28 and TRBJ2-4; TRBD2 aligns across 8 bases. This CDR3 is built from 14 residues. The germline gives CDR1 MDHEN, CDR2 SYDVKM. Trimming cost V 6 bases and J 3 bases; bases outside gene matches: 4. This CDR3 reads CASSPGTSKNIQYF. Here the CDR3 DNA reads TGTGCCAGCAGCCCCGGGACTAGCAAAAACATTCAGTACTTC.

The CDR3 loop is CSVRFSVSTDTQYF. The CDR3 nucleotides read TGCAGCGTTCGTTTTAGCGTAAGCACAGATACGCAGTATTTT. This chain links TRBV29-1 with TRBJ2-3, with TRBD2 as a possible D gene (5 bases). Germline lookup yields CDR1 SQVTM and CDR2 ANQGSEA. The CDR3 is 14 amino acids. The germline V and J ends were trimmed by 5 bases and 0 bases, with 12 bases remaining between them.

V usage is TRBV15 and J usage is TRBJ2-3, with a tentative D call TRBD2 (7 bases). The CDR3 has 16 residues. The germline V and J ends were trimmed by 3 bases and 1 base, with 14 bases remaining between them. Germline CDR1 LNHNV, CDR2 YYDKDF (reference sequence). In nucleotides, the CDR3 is TGTGCCACCAGCAGTGTTGGGGGGGCGCGCACAGATACGCAGTATTTT. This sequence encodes CATSSVGGARTDTQYF.

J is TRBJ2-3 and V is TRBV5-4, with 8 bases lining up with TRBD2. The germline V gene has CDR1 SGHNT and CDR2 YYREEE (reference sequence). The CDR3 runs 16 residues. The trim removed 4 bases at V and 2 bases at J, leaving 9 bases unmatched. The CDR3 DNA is TGTGCCAGCAGCCTCCGGCTAGCGGGCTACACAGATACGCAGTATTTT. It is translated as CASSLRLAGYTDTQYF. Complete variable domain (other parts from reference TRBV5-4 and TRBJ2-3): ETGVTQSPTHLIKTRGQQVTLRCSSQSGHNTVSWYQQALGQGPQFIFQYYREEENGRGNFPPRFSGLQFPNYSSELNVNALELDDSALYLCASSLRLAGYTDTQYFGPGTRLTVL.

The CDR3 spells CAISESGGIAGYTF. The CDR3 coding sequence is TGTGCCATCAGTGAGTCGGGGGGGATAGCTGGCTACACCTTC. The chain has TRBV10-3 and TRBJ1-2, with a weak D call TRBD1 (5 bases). Germline CDR1 ENHRY, CDR2 SYGVKD. The CDR3 is 14 residues long. Trimming shortened V by 0 bases and J by 7 bases, and 12 bases separated the two germline ends.

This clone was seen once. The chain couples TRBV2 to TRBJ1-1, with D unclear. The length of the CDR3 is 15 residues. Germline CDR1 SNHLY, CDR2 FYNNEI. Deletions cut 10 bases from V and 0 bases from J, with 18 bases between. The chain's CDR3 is CATSSPRAMNTEAFF. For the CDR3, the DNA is TGTGCCACCTCCTCCCCTCGCGCCATGAACACTGAAGCTTTCTTT.

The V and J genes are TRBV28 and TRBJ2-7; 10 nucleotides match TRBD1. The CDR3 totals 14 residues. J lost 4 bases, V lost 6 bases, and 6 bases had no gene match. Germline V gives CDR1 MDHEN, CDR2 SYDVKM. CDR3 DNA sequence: TGTGCCAGCAGGTTCCGGGACAGGGGTTACGAGCAGTACTTC. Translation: CASRFRDRGYEQYF.

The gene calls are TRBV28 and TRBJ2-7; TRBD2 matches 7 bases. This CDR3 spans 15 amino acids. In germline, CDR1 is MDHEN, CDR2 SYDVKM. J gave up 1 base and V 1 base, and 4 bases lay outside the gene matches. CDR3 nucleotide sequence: TGTGCCAGCAGTTTATCGGGAGGCCGTTCCTACGAGCAGTACTTC. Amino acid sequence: CASSLSGGRSYEQYF. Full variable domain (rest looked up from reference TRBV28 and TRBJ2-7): DVKVTQSSRYLVKRTGEKVFLECVQDMDHENMFWYRQDPGLGLRLIYFSYDVKMKEKGDIPEGYSVSREKKERFSLILESASTNQTSMYLCASSLSGGRSYEQYFGPGTRLTVT.

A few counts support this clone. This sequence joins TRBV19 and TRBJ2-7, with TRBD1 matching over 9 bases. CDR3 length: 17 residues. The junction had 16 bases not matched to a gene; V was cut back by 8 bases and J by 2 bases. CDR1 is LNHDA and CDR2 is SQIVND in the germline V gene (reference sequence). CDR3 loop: CASSSRQTGQGAYEQYF. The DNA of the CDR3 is TGTGCCAGTTCATCCAGACAGACGGGACAGGGTGCCTACGAGCAGTACTTC.

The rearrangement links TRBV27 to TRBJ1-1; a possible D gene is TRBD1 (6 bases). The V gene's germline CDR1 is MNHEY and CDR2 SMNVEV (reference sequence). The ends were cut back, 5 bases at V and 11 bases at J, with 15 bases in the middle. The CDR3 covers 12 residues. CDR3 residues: CASSTLGAAAFF. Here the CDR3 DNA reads TGTGCCAGCAGTACTCTGGGGGCCGCGGCTTTCTTT.

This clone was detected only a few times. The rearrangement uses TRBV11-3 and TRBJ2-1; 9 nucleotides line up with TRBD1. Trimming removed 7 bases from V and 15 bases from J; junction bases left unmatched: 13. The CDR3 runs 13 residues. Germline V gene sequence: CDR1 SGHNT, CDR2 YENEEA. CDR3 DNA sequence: TGTGCCAGCACCCAATCCGGACAGGGGAGTCCGTTCTTC. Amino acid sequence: CASTQSGQGSPFF. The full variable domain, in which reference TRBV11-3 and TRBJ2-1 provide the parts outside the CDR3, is EAGVVQSPRYKIIEKKQPVAFWCNPISGHNTLYWYLQNLGQGPELLIRYENEEAVDDSQLPKDRFSAERLKGVDSTLKIQPAELGDSAVYLCASTQSGQGSPFFGPGTRLTVL.

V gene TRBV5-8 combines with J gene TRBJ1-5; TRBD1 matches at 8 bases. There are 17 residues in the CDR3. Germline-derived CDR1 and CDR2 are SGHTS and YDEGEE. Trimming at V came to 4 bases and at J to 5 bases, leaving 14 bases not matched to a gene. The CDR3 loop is CASSRGTGAPIDQPQHF. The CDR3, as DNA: TGTGCCAGCAGCCGAGGGACAGGAGCCCCCATCGATCAGCCCCAGCATTTT.